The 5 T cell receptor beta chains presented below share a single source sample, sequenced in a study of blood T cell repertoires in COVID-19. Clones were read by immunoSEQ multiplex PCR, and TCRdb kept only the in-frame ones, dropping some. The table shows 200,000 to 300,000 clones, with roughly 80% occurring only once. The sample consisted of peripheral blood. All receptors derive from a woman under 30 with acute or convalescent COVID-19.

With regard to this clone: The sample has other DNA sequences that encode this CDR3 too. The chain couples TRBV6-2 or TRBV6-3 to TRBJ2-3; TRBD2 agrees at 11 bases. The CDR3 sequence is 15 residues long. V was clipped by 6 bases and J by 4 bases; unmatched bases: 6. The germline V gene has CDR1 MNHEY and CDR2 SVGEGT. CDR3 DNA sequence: TGTGCCAGCAGCTTACTAGCGGGAGCACCAGATACGCAGTATTTT. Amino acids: CASSLLAGAPDTQYF.

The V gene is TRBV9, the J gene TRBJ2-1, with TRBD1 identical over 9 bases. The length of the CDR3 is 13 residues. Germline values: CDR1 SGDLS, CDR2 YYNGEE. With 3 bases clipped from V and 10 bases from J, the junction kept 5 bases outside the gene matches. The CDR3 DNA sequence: TGTGCCAGCAGCGCCCGGACAGGGGACGAGCAGTTCTTC. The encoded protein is CASSARTGDEQFF.

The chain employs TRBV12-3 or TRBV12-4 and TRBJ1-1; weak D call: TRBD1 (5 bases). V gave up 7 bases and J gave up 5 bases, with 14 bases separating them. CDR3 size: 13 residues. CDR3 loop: CASTRDARTEAFF. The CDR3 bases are TGTGCCAGCACCAGGGATGCCAGAACTGAAGCTTTCTTT.

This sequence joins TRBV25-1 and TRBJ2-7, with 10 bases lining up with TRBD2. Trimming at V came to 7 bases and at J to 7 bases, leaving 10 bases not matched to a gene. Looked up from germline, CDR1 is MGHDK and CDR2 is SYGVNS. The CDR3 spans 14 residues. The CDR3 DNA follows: TGTGCCAGCAAGAGCGGGAGGGGGCCATTAGAGCAGTACTTC. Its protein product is CASKSGRGPLEQYF.

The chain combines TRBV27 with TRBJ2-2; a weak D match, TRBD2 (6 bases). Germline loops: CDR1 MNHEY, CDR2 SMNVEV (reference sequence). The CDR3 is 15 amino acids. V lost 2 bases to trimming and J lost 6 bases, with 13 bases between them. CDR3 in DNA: TGTGCCAGCAGTTTAGGGGGGAGAACCCCCGGGGAGCTGTTTTTT. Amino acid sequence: CASSLGGRTPGELFF.